The clone carrying this T cell receptor beta chain has just a few counts. CDR1 and CDR2 (germline): MNHEY, SVGAGI. The CDR3 runs 13 residues. V lost 4 bases and J 5 bases, leaving 10 bases between the germline ends. TCRdb re-derived calls from the 5' RACE reads in MiXCR, one entry per CDR3 protein. The sample gives some 220,000 distinct CDR3 sequences, about 3% of which show up once; roughly 3.2% is in the top ten. The sample is drawn from a study of T cells after yellow fever vaccination. The sample in question was CD4+ T cells sorted from PBMCs, obtained 10 days after the yellow fever booster vaccination. The rearrangement links TRBV6-5 to TRBJ2-3; unclear D gene. This receptor was identified in a young man who received the YFV17D yellow fever vaccine. CDR3 region: CASSSSVLDTQYF. The CDR3 region has the DNA TGTGCCAGCAGTTCCAGCGTTTTAGATACGCAGTATTTT.